What follows are 28 T cell receptor beta chains derived from one specimen sequenced in a study of cytomegalovirus exposure and HLA in healthy donors. Only in-frame clones appear in the TCRdb table, and some are missing; sequencing was by immunoSEQ multiplex PCR. The sample has 90,000 to 130,000 clones; approximately 94% are singletons. The sample comprised PBMCs. Source of these receptors: a woman in her late teens or twenties in good health and CMV-seronegative.

The chain combines TRBV5-1 with TRBJ2-1; TRBD2 matches 9 bases. This CDR3 region has 14 residues. Looked up from germline, CDR1 is SGHRS and CDR2 is YFSETQ. Germline trimming cut 4 bases from V and 8 bases from J; bases unmatched to any gene: 7. The CDR3 spells CASSGGLADYEQFF. The CDR3 DNA reads TGCGCCAGCAGCGGGGGACTAGCTGATTATGAGCAGTTCTTC.

The rearrangement joins TRBV18 to TRBJ2-5; D is unclear. The CDR3 runs to 13 residues. V gave up 5 bases and J gave up 6 bases, with 13 bases separating them. Germline lookup yields CDR1 KGHSH and CDR2 LQKENI. This CDR3 reads CASSAPETQTQYF. The DNA for the CDR3 is TGTGCCAGCTCAGCGCCCGAAACCCAGACCCAGTACTTC.

This chain links TRBV5-1 with TRBJ2-6; 7 nucleotides line up with TRBD1. Looked up from germline, CDR1 is SGHRS and CDR2 is YFSETQ. CDR3 length: 17 amino acids. J gave up 0 bases and V 7 bases, and 10 bases lay outside the gene matches. The CDR3 nucleotides are TGCGCCAGCGCTTTGGGACAGATGCACTCTGGGGCCAACGTCCTGACTTTC. This codes for CASALGQMHSGANVLTF.

V is TRBV6-5 and J is TRBJ2-2; TRBD1 agrees at 8 bases. The CDR3 is 15 amino acids. V lost 10 bases and J lost 5; bases outside the gene matches: 12. Germline V gene lookup returns CDR1 MNHEY and CDR2 SVGAGI. The CDR3 region has the DNA TGTGCCATCAGCGCATCAGGGGGCGATACCGGGGAGCTGTTTTTT. Its protein is CAISASGGDTGELFF.

The chain links TRBV5-6 to TRBJ1-2; TRBD1 matches 7 bases. The V gene end was trimmed by 3 bases and the J gene end by 1 base; junction bases not matched to a gene: 6. This CDR3 is 15 amino acids long. Per the germline V gene, CDR1 is SGHDT and CDR2 is YYEEEE. CDR3 sequence reads: CASSSDRNFNYGYTF. DNA for the CDR3: TGTGCCAGCAGCTCGGACAGGAACTTTAACTATGGCTACACCTTC.

This sequence joins TRBV4-1 and TRBJ2-1; TRBD1 matches at 8 bases. After removal of 2 bases from V and 10 bases from J, the junction contained 16 bases not matched to a gene. Germline V CDR1 and CDR2: MGHRA, YSYEKL. CDR3 length: 17 amino acids. CDR3: CASSQPPGGAGLEEQFF. The CDR3 region has the DNA TGCGCCAGCAGCCAACCCCCAGGGGGCGCGGGGTTGGAAGAGCAGTTCTTC.

This clone was seen a single time. The rearrangement links TRBV4-2 to TRBJ2-2, with 11 bases matching TRBD2. Losses at the gene ends were 1 base for V and 0 bases for J; bases not matched to a gene: 4. This CDR3 is built from 18 residues. Germline V lookup: CDR1 LGHNA, CDR2 YNFKEQ. The CDR3 here is CASSQVASGGTNTGELFF. CDR3 sequence (DNA): TGTGCCAGCAGCCAAGTAGCTAGCGGGGGGACGAACACCGGGGAGCTGTTTTTT.

This chain connects TRBV5-8 to TRBJ1-2; possible D gene TRBD1, 6 bases. CDR3 length: 17 residues. Germline-derived CDR1 and CDR2 are SGHTS and YDEGEE. V was cut by 0 bases and J by 0 bases, with 15 bases left in between. CDR3 in amino acids: CASSLGTGPKANYGYTF. In DNA form, the CDR3 reads TGTGCCAGCAGCTTGGGTACAGGGCCGAAAGCTAACTATGGCTACACCTTC.

The rearrangement links TRBV11-2 to TRBJ2-7, with 10 bases identical to TRBD2. This CDR3 is 14 amino acids long. V lost 5 bases to trimming and J lost 6 bases; unmatched junction nucleotides: 7. Germline V gene data show CDR1 as SGHAT and CDR2 as FQNNGV. CDR3 residues: CASSGTLAGTEQYF. The CDR3 bases are TGTGCCAGCAGCGGTACACTAGCGGGGACCGAGCAGTACTTC.

The chain employs TRBV29-1 and TRBJ2-2, with TRBD1 as a possible D gene (6 bases). Trimming stripped 6 bases from V and 2 bases from J, with 10 bases between. CDR3 length: 13 amino acids. Looked up from germline, CDR1 is SQVTM and CDR2 is ANQGSEA. The CDR3 coding sequence is TGCAGCGTACCGGGACACAACACCGGGGAGCTGTTTTTT. Amino acid sequence: CSVPGHNTGELFF.

The gene calls are TRBV4-1 and TRBJ2-7; TRBD1 agrees at 9 bases. Trimming at V came to 1 base and at J to 2 bases, leaving 0 bases not matched to a gene. The CDR3 spans 14 residues. Germline assignment: CDR1 MGHRA and CDR2 YSYEKL. The CDR3 nucleotides are TGCGCCAGCAGCCAAGGACAGGGGGCCTACGAGCAGTACTTC. Its translation: CASSQGQGAYEQYF.

The chain is built from TRBV28 and TRBJ1-1; TRBD1 matches at 7 bases. Per the germline V gene, CDR1 is MDHEN and CDR2 is SYDVKM. The CDR3 spans 15 residues. The V segment lost 3 bases and the J segment 1 base; nucleotides outside the gene matches: 5. CDR3 nucleotide sequence: TGTGCCAGCAGTTTTGACAGGGTGAGGAACACTGAAGCTTTCTTT. Amino acids: CASSFDRVRNTEAFF.

The V gene is TRBV19, the J gene TRBJ1-2; tentative D call: TRBD1 (6 bases). CDR1 and CDR2 from the germline V gene are LNHDA and SQIVND (reference sequence). The CDR3 has 13 residues. V lost 8 bases to trimming and J lost 8 bases, with 18 bases between them. CDR3 in DNA: TGTGCCAGTGTCATAACAGGGTCGGGCGGCTACACCTTC. Translating it yields CASVITGSGGYTF.

The table lists this clone with a count of one. The chain employs TRBV29-1 and TRBJ1-1; D might be TRBD1 (6 bases). The CDR3 has 12 residues. V lost 4 bases, J lost 4 bases, and 10 bases lay in between. Germline CDR1 is SQVTM and CDR2 is ANQGSEA. CDR3 in amino acids: CSVVGAGTEAFF. The CDR3 DNA sequence: TGCAGCGTTGTGGGGGCCGGCACTGAAGCTTTCTTT.

V gene TRBV10-3 combines with J gene TRBJ2-5; 10 bases match TRBD1. From germline, CDR1 is ENHRY and CDR2 SYGVKD. Losses at the gene ends were 2 bases for V and 5 bases for J; bases not matched to a gene: 8. This CDR3 comprises 16 residues. In DNA, the CDR3 is TGTGCCATCAGTGAGGCCGGGACAGGGGAGAAGGAGACCCAGTACTTC. It is translated as CAISEAGTGEKETQYF.

The rearrangement uses TRBV7-9 and TRBJ1-4, with TRBD1 as a possible D gene (5 bases). The CDR3 is made up of 15 amino acids. Per the germline V gene, CDR1 is SEHNR and CDR2 is FQNEAQ (reference sequence). Trimming took 5 bases from V and 5 from J, leaving 15 bases between them. CDR3 in amino acids: CASSPKQGWNEKLFF. In DNA, the CDR3 is TGTGCCAGCAGCCCAAAGCAGGGTTGGAATGAAAAACTGTTTTTT.

The chain links TRBV18 to TRBJ2-7, with 10 nucleotides matching TRBD1. Per germline, CDR1 KGHSH and CDR2 LQKENI. Losses at the gene ends were 5 bases for V and 7 bases for J; bases not matched to a gene: 5. The CDR3 is made up of 13 amino acids. The CDR3 sequence is CASSRTGGQEQYF. CDR3 in DNA: TGTGCCAGCTCAAGGACAGGGGGTCAAGAGCAGTACTTC.

This rearrangement joins TRBV7-9 to TRBJ2-7; TRBD1 might be the D (5 bases). CDR3 size: 12 residues. CDR1 is SEHNR, CDR2 FQNEAQ, per germline (reference sequence). With 5 bases removed from V and 3 bases from J, the gap between germline ends came to 8 bases. The CDR3 nucleotides read TGTGCCAGCAGCCTACAGGACTACGAGCAGTACTTC. It yields the protein CASSLQDYEQYF.

The chain has TRBV4-1 and TRBJ1-6, with 7 bases lining up with TRBD1. The CDR3 is 20 amino acids. The trim removed 0 bases at V and 3 bases at J, leaving 14 bases unmatched. CDR1 is MGHRA, CDR2 YSYEKL, per germline. The CDR3 here is CASSQDPPLTGPIYNSPLHF. The CDR3 DNA reads as TGCGCCAGCAGCCAAGATCCTCCCCTGACAGGGCCAATCTATAATTCACCCCTCCACTTT.

This chain links TRBV13 with TRBJ1-1; D not resolved. The V and J ends lost 3 bases and 6 bases respectively, with 11 bases between them. The length of the CDR3 is 13 residues. Germline V gene data show CDR1 as PRHDT and CDR2 as FYEKMQ (reference sequence). The DNA for the CDR3 is TGTGCCAGCAGCTTGGGGAGGGTACCTGAAGCTTTCTTT. This gives the protein CASSLGRVPEAFF. Complete variable domain (other parts from reference TRBV13 and TRBJ1-1): AAGVIQSPRHLIKEKRETATLKCYPIPRHDTVYWYQQGPGQDPQFLISFYEKMQSDKGSIPDRFSAQQFSDYHSELNMSSLELGDSALYFCASSLGRVPEAFFGQGTRLTVV.

This chain links TRBV7-3 with TRBJ2-3; TRBD1 matches at 8 bases. V gave up 1 base and J gave up 5 bases; unmatched junction bases: 5. The germline CDR1 and CDR2 sequences are SGHTA and FQGTGA. This CDR3 comprises 15 residues. The CDR3 nucleotides read TGTGCCAGCAGCTTAAGCGGACAGGGTGGAGATACGCAGTATTTT. This codes for CASSLSGQGGDTQYF.

The V gene is TRBV6-5, the J gene TRBJ2-7; D unresolved. This CDR3 has 15 amino acids. CDR1 and CDR2 from the germline V gene are MNHEY and SVGAGI. V dropped 2 bases and J dropped 3 bases, with 14 bases sitting between them. Here the CDR3 reads CASSYVGPRGYEQYF. For the CDR3, the DNA is TGTGCCAGCAGTTACGTCGGCCCCCGAGGCTACGAGCAGTACTTC.

CDR3 residues: CASSQVGTDNGYTF. DNA of the CDR3: TGTGCCAGCAGCCAGGTCGGGACAGACAATGGCTACACCTTC. The chain has TRBV11-2 and TRBJ1-2, with 7 bases lining up with TRBD1. V dropped 5 bases and J dropped 6; count of bases not matched to a gene: 9. CDR1 is SGHAT, CDR2 FQNNGV, per germline. The CDR3 sequence is 14 residues long.

The chain uses TRBV6-6 and TRBJ1-6; 7 bases are a match to TRBD1. The germline gives CDR1 MNHNY, CDR2 SVGAGI (reference sequence). Losses at the gene ends were 4 bases for V and 7 bases for J; bases not matched to a gene: 7. CDR3 length: 15 amino acids. The CDR3: CASSLQGTWNSPLHF. Here the CDR3 DNA reads TGTGCCAGCAGTTTACAGGGGACTTGGAATTCACCCCTCCACTTT.

This chain joins TRBV5-1 and TRBJ1-3; perhaps TRBD1 as D (6 bases). The V and J ends lost 1 base and 3 bases respectively, with 14 bases between them. CDR3 length: 16 amino acids. Germline values: CDR1 SGHRS, CDR2 YFSETQ. The CDR3 reads CASSLTSGASGNTIYF. The CDR3 bases are TGCGCCAGCAGCTTGACGTCAGGGGCCAGTGGAAACACCATATATTTT.

The chain has TRBV27 and TRBJ2-1; TRBD2 matches 9 bases. V dropped 3 bases and J dropped 10; count of bases not matched to a gene: 13. CDR1 MNHEY and CDR2 SMNVEV come from the germline V gene (reference sequence). This CDR3 spans 16 amino acids. Written as DNA, the CDR3 is TGTGCCAGCAGTTTGGTCGGGACTAGCCCCTCGGCCGAGCAGTTCTTC. Protein: CASSLVGTSPSAEQFF.

The CDR3 DNA follows: TGTGCCAGCAGGGAGGGAGACACTGAAGCTTTCTTT. Its protein is CASREGDTEAFF. This chain connects TRBV28 to TRBJ1-1, with no clear D. The germline gives CDR1 MDHEN, CDR2 SYDVKM. Trimming removed 6 bases at V and 3 bases at J, with 8 bases between. This CDR3 is built from 12 residues.

The chain employs TRBV30 and TRBJ1-4; D uncertain. Germline V gene lookup returns CDR1 GTSNPN and CDR2 SVGIG (reference sequence). The CDR3 loop spans 14 amino acids. Trimming took off 3 bases at V and 0 bases at J, with 8 bases between the two ends. The CDR3 nucleotides are TGTGCCTGGAGCGCCCGGGCAACTAATGAAAAACTGTTTTTT. This sequence encodes CAWSARATNEKLFF.